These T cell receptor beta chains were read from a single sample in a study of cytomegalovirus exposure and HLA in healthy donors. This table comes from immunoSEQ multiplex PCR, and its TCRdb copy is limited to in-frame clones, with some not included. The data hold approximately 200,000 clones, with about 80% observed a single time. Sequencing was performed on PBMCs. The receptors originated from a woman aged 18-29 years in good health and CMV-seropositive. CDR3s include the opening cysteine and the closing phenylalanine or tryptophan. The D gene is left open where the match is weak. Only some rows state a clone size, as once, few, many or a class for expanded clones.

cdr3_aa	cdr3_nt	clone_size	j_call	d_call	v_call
CASGSGTGGYNEQFF	TGTGCCAGCGGTTCCGGGACAGGGGGTTACAATGAGCAGTTCTTC	-	TRBJ2-1	TRBD1	TRBV5-4
CASSLRGGMGEQFF	TGTGCCAGCAGCTTAAGGGGGGGGATGGGTGAGCAGTTCTTC	once	TRBJ2-1	-	TRBV11-1
CASSRGGELFF	TGTGCCAGCAGCCGCGGGGGGGAGCTGTTTTTT	few	TRBJ2-2	-	TRBV5-4
CASSYPQGARNSPLHF	TGTGCCAGCAGTTACCCCCAGGGGGCGAGAAATTCACCCCTCCACTTT	few	TRBJ1-6	TRBD1	TRBV6-5
CSVDRGQDTIYF	TGCAGCGTTGACAGGGGACAAGACACCATATATTTT	few	TRBJ1-3	-	TRBV29-1
CASSLVSGYSNQPQHF	TGTGCCAGCAGCTTAGTGTCAGGGTATAGCAATCAGCCCCAGCATTTT	-	TRBJ1-5	-	TRBV11-2
CASSSGTGNSEQYF	TGTGCCAGCAGTTCCGGGACAGGGAACTCCGAGCAGTACTTC	-	TRBJ2-7	TRBD1	TRBV7-3
CASSFESGPDTGELFF	TGTGCCAGCAGTTTTGAGTCAGGTCCCGATACCGGGGAGCTGTTTTTT	once	TRBJ2-2	-	TRBV6-5
CASSSRQGTNYGYTF	TGTGCCAGCAGCTCCCGGCAGGGGACTAACTATGGCTACACCTTC	-	TRBJ1-2	-	TRBV11-1
CASSQQGRITEAFF	TGCGCCAGCAGCCAACAGGGCCGGATCACTGAAGCTTTCTTT	-	TRBJ1-1	-	TRBV4-1
CASSYVEGNTEAFF	TGTGCCAGCAGTTACGTGGAGGGGAACACTGAAGCTTTCTTT	-	TRBJ1-1	-	TRBV6-5
CASSLVRTGEAFF	TGTGCCAGCAGCTTAGTCCGGACAGGTGAAGCTTTCTTT	-	TRBJ1-1	TRBD1	TRBV7-6
CASSPSVGSYNEQFF	TGCGCCAGCAGTCCAAGCGTAGGCTCCTACAATGAGCAGTTCTTC	-	TRBJ2-1	-	TRBV10-1
CASSLQGARADTQYF	TGCGCCAGCAGCTTGCAGGGGGCCAGGGCAGATACGCAGTATTTT	-	TRBJ2-3	TRBD1	TRBV5-1
CASSMGQGGSYEQYF	TGTGCCAGTAGTATGGGACAGGGCGGATCATACGAGCAGTACTTC	-	TRBJ2-7	TRBD1	TRBV19
CASSLDSLDTDTQYF	TGTGCCAGCAGCTTAGACAGCCTAGACACAGATACGCAGTATTTT	-	TRBJ2-3	-	TRBV11-3
CASSLTLMNTEAFF	TGTGCCAGCAGTCTGACACTCATGAACACTGAAGCTTTCTTT	-	TRBJ1-1	-	TRBV6-5
CASSWSSYEQYF	TGTGCCAGCAGCTGGAGCTCCTACGAGCAGTACTTC	-	TRBJ2-7	-	TRBV11-2
CASSLGSGGGTDTQYF	TGTGCCAGCAGCTTAGGGAGCGGGGGAGGCACAGATACGCAGTATTTT	-	TRBJ2-3	TRBD2	TRBV7-9
CASSYLSGGTNEQFF	TGTGCCAGCAGCTACCTGAGCGGGGGTACCAATGAGCAGTTCTTC	-	TRBJ2-1	TRBD2	TRBV7-9
CASSQGGGVGNTIYF	TGTGCCAGCAGCCAAGGCGGCGGGGTTGGAAACACCATATATTTT	-	TRBJ1-3	-	TRBV11-2
CASSQSGLAGRAGNEQFF	TGCGCCAGCAGCCAATCAGGACTAGCGGGGCGGGCCGGCAATGAGCAGTTCTTC	-	TRBJ2-1	TRBD2	TRBV4-1
CASSHKSGTVNEKLFF	TGTGCCAGCAGCCACAAATCCGGGACAGTAAACGAAAAACTGTTTTTT	-	TRBJ1-4	TRBD1	TRBV13
CASSLSGTYEQYF	TGTGCCAGCAGCTTATCGGGAACCTACGAGCAGTACTTC	-	TRBJ2-7	-	TRBV13
CASSVWGGEQFF	TGTGCCAGCAGCGTCTGGGGGGGTGAGCAGTTCTTC	-	TRBJ2-1	TRBD2	TRBV9
CASSYSILSNTEAFF	TGTGCCAGCAGTTACTCGATCCTATCGAACACTGAAGCTTTCTTT	-	TRBJ1-1	-	TRBV6-5
CASSAGQVSGELFF	TGTGCCAGCAGCGCGGGACAGGTCTCCGGGGAGCTGTTTTTT	-	TRBJ2-2	TRBD1	TRBV7-3
CASSPPTQVLNYGYTF	TGTGCCAGCAGCCCACCTACGCAGGTCCTCAACTATGGCTACACCTTC	-	TRBJ1-2	-	TRBV4-2
CASSPSRNTGELFF	TGTGCCAGCTCACCATCCAGGAACACCGGGGAGCTGTTTTTT	-	TRBJ2-2	-	TRBV18